One TCR beta chain is described in this entry. As yet, its antigen is unknown. It was with unique molecular identifiers that the TCRbeta library was prepared. TCRdb recomputed calls from the PCR reads with MiXCR, one row per CDR3 protein. The sample contains approximately 45,000 distinct CDR3 sequences, around 53% of which appear only once. This entry is derived from a study of T-cell reconstitution after alpha-beta-depleted transplantation in children. The ends lost 7 bases at V and 7 bases at J; junction bases unmatched: 6. Germline V gene sequence: CDR1 SGHRS, CDR2 YFSETQ. The CDR3 runs 13 residues. Study-wide results and limits: Hyperexpanded clones declined; after one year, newly produced T cells mostly supplied diversity.

This clonotype was obtained from a boy in the first two years of life with SCID, due to receive a stem cell transplant. The chain couples TRBV5-1 to TRBJ1-4; TRBD1 matches 8 bases. The sample consisted of peripheral blood, taken before TCRalphabeta/CD19-depleted stem cell transplant. Here the CDR3 reads CASQGAFSEKLFF. For the CDR3, the DNA is TGCGCCAGCCAGGGGGCTTTCAGTGAAAAACTGTTTTTT.